What follows is one TCR beta chain and its context. This entry is derived from a study of cytomegalovirus exposure and HLA in healthy donors. The CDR3 spans 16 residues. Deletions cut 1 base from V and 2 bases from J, with 14 bases between. CDR1 and CDR2 from the germline V gene are SGHDT and YYEEEE. The PCR had 60 Vbeta and 13 Jbeta primers. Sequenced by immunoSEQ multiplex PCR; TCRdb stores in-frame clones only, minus some. The table records 150,000 to 200,000 clones, 86% of them present only once. The specimen was PBMCs. The J gene is TRBJ2-3, the V gene TRBV5-6; weak D call: TRBD1 (6 bases). The receptor's source is a woman under 30 in good health and CMV-seronegative. The chain's CDR3 is CASSLLGTTYTDTQYF. CDR3 coding DNA: TGTGCCAGCAGCTTGCTGGGGACAACATACACAGATACGCAGTATTTT.